Presented here are 30 T cell receptor beta chains from one specimen sequenced in a study of blood T cells in healthy people across ages. The second PCR ran roughly 6 to 11 cycles with a sample-barcoded 5' primer and J-beta primers. TCRdb passed the 5' RACE reads through MiXCR, listing each CDR3 protein once. Found here are around 990,000 distinct CDR3 sequences, around 27% of them singletons; the top ten hold 0.65% to 0.95%. This sample was shared with a second study, whose subject was T cells of mothers and their children.

The specimen was blood. The origin of the receptors is a girl aged 2-10 years in good health.

The chain joins TRBV29-1 to TRBJ2-2; 8 positions match TRBD2. The CDR3 runs to 14 residues. Germline V lookup: CDR1 SQVTM, CDR2 ANQGSEA. Germline trimming cut 5 bases from V and 1 base from J; bases unmatched to any gene: 3. The CDR3 spells CSVLLAENTGELFF. The CDR3 bases are TGCAGCGTTCTACTAGCGGAGAACACCGGGGAGCTGTTTTTT.

In its sample, this clonotype was seen a few times. V is TRBV7-9 and J is TRBJ2-5, with unresolved D. Gene TRBJ2-7 matches the end of the DNA better, so the J call may be wrong. The germline V gene encodes CDR1 SEHNR and CDR2 FQNEAQ (reference sequence). This CDR3 has 11 amino acids. The CDR3 loop reads CASTQNYEQYF. CDR3 coding DNA: TGTGCCAGCACCCAAAACTACGAGCAGTACTTC.

This clonotype was seen a handful of times. The DNA of the CDR3 is TGTGCCAGCAGCTTAGCGGACAGGGGAGGAAGACAGCCCCAGCATTTT. Protein product: CASSLADRGGRQPQHF. This chain connects TRBV7-2 to TRBJ1-5, with 9 bases lining up with TRBD1. CDR1 and CDR2 from the germline V gene are SGHTA and FQGNSA. J was trimmed by 7 bases and V by 0 bases; bases with no gene match: 7. The CDR3 has 16 amino acids.

The CDR3 loop is CASRTGQDNSPLHF. CDR3 coding DNA: TGTGCCAGTAGAACGGGACAAGATAATTCACCCCTCCACTTT. V usage is TRBV9 and J usage is TRBJ1-6, with D possibly TRBD1 on 6 matching bases. CDR1 SGDLS and CDR2 YYNGEE come from the germline V gene. The length of the CDR3 is 14 residues. V was clipped by 8 bases and J by 5 bases, with 14 bases between them.

This rearrangement joins TRBV10-3 to TRBJ2-1; 10 positions match TRBD2. The CDR3 has 18 amino acids. Germline assignment: CDR1 ENHRY and CDR2 SYGVKD. Trimming at V came to 3 bases and at J to 0 bases, leaving 8 bases not matched to a gene. CDR3 coding DNA: TGTGCCATCAGTGACCCTGGACTAGCGGAGAACTCCTACAATGAGCAGTTCTTC. Protein sequence: CAISDPGLAENSYNEQFF.

The chain uses TRBV2 and TRBJ2-5; tentative D call: TRBD1 (5 bases). Germline V gene sequence: CDR1 SNHLY, CDR2 FYNNEI. The V and J ends lost 2 bases and 4 bases respectively, with 20 bases between them. The CDR3 contains 17 residues. The CDR3 region is CASSEIFGERGGETQYF. The CDR3 DNA reads as TGTGCCAGCAGTGAAATATTCGGCGAAAGGGGCGGAGAGACCCAGTACTTC.

The V call is TRBV3-1, the J call TRBJ1-1; maybe TRBD1 (5 bases). The V end was cut by 5 bases, the J end by 2 bases, with 30 bases between. This CDR3 is 20 amino acids long. Germline values: CDR1 LGHDT, CDR2 YNNKEL (reference sequence). This CDR3 reads CASSRGINPQHGTTNTEAFF. In nucleotides, the CDR3 is TGTGCCAGCAGCAGAGGTATAAATCCCCAACACGGGACGACAAACACTGAAGCTTTCTTT.

V gene TRBV27 combines with J gene TRBJ2-1, with a possible D match to TRBD1 (5 bases). The germline V gene has CDR1 MNHEY and CDR2 SMNVEV (reference sequence). The CDR3 runs to 13 residues. V was shortened by 8 bases and J by 12 bases, with 20 bases between the two germline ends. The CDR3 nucleotides read TGTGCCAGCTTTGACAGCTTAAATTTTGGGCAGTTCTTC. This sequence encodes CASFDSLNFGQFF.

A note on this clonotype: The junction shows a germline mismatch at one end, possibly a read error. This chain joins TRBV28 and TRBJ2-1, with TRBD1 as a possible D gene (6 bases). This CDR3 region has 11 residues. Germline-derived CDR1 and CDR2 are MDHEN and SYDVKM. The CDR3 bases are TGTGCCAGCAGTTTAGCGGACAGCCGGGTCTTC. Protein product: CASSLADSRVF. The full variable domain, in which reference TRBV28 and TRBJ2-1 provide the parts outside the CDR3, is DVKVTQSSRYLVKRTGEKVFLECVQDMDHENMFWYRQDPGLGLRLIYFSYDVKMKEKGDIPEGYSVSREKKERFSLILESASTNQTSMYLCASSLADSRVFGPGTRLTVL.

The genes are TRBV9 and TRBJ2-4; D possibly uses TRBD1 or TRBD2 (6 bases each). Per germline, CDR1 SGDLS and CDR2 YYNGEE. This CDR3 contains 15 residues. The germline V and J ends were trimmed by 3 bases and 5 bases, with 15 bases remaining between them. CDR3 in DNA: TGTGCCAGCAGCGCCGGAGGGGGGCCCCAAAACATTCAGTACTTC. Translation: CASSAGGGPQNIQYF. The full variable domain, in which reference TRBV9 and TRBJ2-4 provide the parts outside the CDR3, is DSGVTQTPKHLITATGQRVTLRCSPRSGDLSVYWYQQSLDQGLQFLIQYYNGEERAKGNILERFSAQQFPDLHSELNLSSLELGDSALYFCASSAGGGPQNIQYFGAGTRLSVL.

This clonotype was detected a few times. The rearrangement uses TRBV13 and TRBJ2-1; unclear D gene. The CDR3 is made up of 12 amino acids. V lost 3 bases and J 7 bases, leaving 7 bases between the germline ends. The germline V gene has CDR1 PRHDT and CDR2 FYEKMQ (reference sequence). CDR3 sequence: CASSFIMNEQFF. CDR3 bases: TGTGCCAGCAGCTTTATCATGAATGAGCAGTTCTTC.

The chain employs TRBV27 and TRBJ2-6; D assignment may be TRBD1 or TRBD2 (5 bases each). Trimming took off 10 bases at V and 1 base at J, with 14 bases between the two ends. CDR1 and CDR2 (germline): MNHEY, SMNVEV (reference sequence). The CDR3 has 15 residues. The CDR3 coding sequence is TGTGCCACCAGGGAGTATTGGTCTGGGGCCAACGTCCTGACTTTC. This sequence encodes CATREYWSGANVLTF.

The chain links TRBV3-1 to TRBJ2-1; unclear D gene. CDR1 is LGHDT and CDR2 is YNNKEL in the germline V gene (reference sequence). Trimming removed 1 base from V and 5 bases from J, with 9 bases in between. This CDR3 region has 14 residues. CDR3 loop: CASSQGMVDNEQFF. CDR3 nucleotides: TGTGCCAGCAGCCAAGGCATGGTGGACAATGAGCAGTTCTTC.

The rearrangement joins TRBV28 to TRBJ1-1; no reliable D call. The CDR3 runs to 14 residues. Germline values: CDR1 MDHEN, CDR2 SYDVKM. The V end lost 8 bases, the J end lost 4 bases, and 17 bases lay between the germline ends. The CDR3 sequence: CASELIGRSTEAFF. As DNA, the CDR3 is TGTGCCAGCGAACTGATCGGCAGGAGCACTGAAGCTTTCTTT.

The CDR3 sequence is CSVREGAAYEQYF. The CDR3 DNA is TGCAGCGTTCGCGAGGGAGCGGCCTACGAGCAGTACTTC. The gene calls are TRBV29-1 and TRBJ2-1; maybe TRBD2 (5 bases). The end of the DNA fits TRBJ2-7 better, so the J call may be wrong. Germline V gene data show CDR1 as SQVTM and CDR2 as ANQGSEA. This CDR3 has 13 amino acids.

The chain has TRBV20-1 and TRBJ2-2, with 7 bases lining up with TRBD1. CDR3 length equals 11 residues. The germline V gene encodes CDR1 DFQATT and CDR2 SNEGSKA (reference sequence). V was pared by 5 bases and J by 14 bases, with 8 bases of the junction left unmatched. CDR3 coding DNA: TGCAGTGCTGTCTCCGGGACAGATCTGTTTTTT. Amino acid sequence: CSAVSGTDLFF.

This clonotype appeared a few times. The chain is built from TRBV28 and TRBJ2-1, with 8 bases fitting TRBD2. The CDR3 has 15 residues. The V gene end was trimmed by 2 bases and the J gene end by 5 bases; junction bases not matched to a gene: 5. Germline V gene data show CDR1 as MDHEN and CDR2 as SYDVKM. The CDR3, as DNA: TGTGCCAGCAGTTTACTAGCGGGTAGAGACAATGAGCAGTTCTTC. It yields the protein CASSLLAGRDNEQFF.

The sample holds a few counts of this clonotype. V and J are TRBV15 and TRBJ1-4; no firm D call. This CDR3 is built from 15 residues. The V end was cut by 6 bases, the J end by 0 bases, with 11 bases between. Per germline, CDR1 LNHNV and CDR2 YYDKDF (reference sequence). CDR3 amino acids: CATRPTDATNEKLFF. CDR3 DNA: TGTGCCACCAGGCCAACGGATGCAACTAATGAAAAACTGTTTTTT.

The CDR3 region has the DNA TGTGCCAGCAGTGATCAAGGGGCGTCACCAGATACGCAGTATTTT. The encoded protein is CASSDQGASPDTQYF. The chain recombines TRBV12-3 or TRBV12-4 with TRBJ2-3, with D possibly matching TRBD1 (5 bases). CDR3 length: 15 amino acids. V was shortened by 5 bases and J by 4 bases, with 16 bases between the two germline ends.

This clonotype was recorded a few times. The chain carries TRBV28 and TRBJ2-1; D is tentatively TRBD1 or TRBD2 (5 bases each). The CDR3 length is 14 residues. Germline V gene data show CDR1 as MDHEN and CDR2 as SYDVKM. V lost 11 bases to trimming and J lost 2 bases, with 16 bases between them. Here the CDR3 DNA reads TGTGCCTACCCGAGGGGAAAGGCCTACAATGAGCAGTTCTTC. The encoded protein is CAYPRGKAYNEQFF.

This clonotype was recorded a few times. The CDR3 protein is CASSVEKPYNEQFF. For the CDR3, the DNA is TGTGCCAGCAGCGTAGAAAAGCCCTACAATGAGCAGTTCTTC. V and J are TRBV9 and TRBJ2-1; D is uncertain. Germline CDR1 reads SGDLS; CDR2 reads YYNGEE. The CDR3 is 14 residues long. V lost 0 bases to trimming and J lost 2 bases, with 6 bases between them. Using reference TRBV9 and TRBJ2-1 for the parts outside the CDR3, the full variable domain is DSGVTQTPKHLITATGQRVTLRCSPRSGDLSVYWYQQSLDQGLQFLIQYYNGEERAKGNILERFSAQQFPDLHSELNLSSLELGDSALYFCASSVEKPYNEQFFGPGTRLTVL.

The genes are TRBV12-3 or TRBV12-4 and TRBJ2-5; D possibly matches TRBD1 or TRBD2 (5 bases each). The DNA end is a closer match to TRBJ2-7, so the J assignment may be wrong. The CDR3 runs to 15 residues. CDR3 sequence: CASTPLGPWEYEQYF. The CDR3 DNA reads TGTGCCAGCACCCCTTTGGGGCCTTGGGAGTACGAGCAGTACTTC.

In the case of this clonotype: The CDR3 end shows no conserved phenylalanine or tryptophan, and so a read error is likely. The rearrangement links TRBV25-1 to TRBJ1-2, with D possibly matching TRBD1 (5 bases). V was clipped by 3 bases and J by 8 bases, with 13 bases between them. The CDR3 sequence is 13 residues long. Germline CDR1 is MGHDK and CDR2 is SYGVNS. CDR3 sequence (DNA): TGTGCCAGCAGTGACCAGGGTGTAGGGGGCTACACCCTC. This gives the protein CASSDQGVGGYTL.

The rearrangement uses TRBV20-1 and TRBJ2-1, with 8 bases aligning to TRBD2. With 3 bases clipped from V and 7 bases from J, the junction kept 14 bases outside the gene matches. The CDR3 contains 16 residues. The germline CDR1 and CDR2 sequences are DFQATT and SNEGSKA (reference sequence). The CDR3 sequence is CSARGDSGEIWNEQFF. For the CDR3, the DNA is TGCAGTGCTAGGGGCGATAGCGGGGAAATTTGGAATGAGCAGTTCTTC.

V and J are TRBV24-1 and TRBJ2-7; no definite D call. The J call may be wrong; the DNA end is better matched by TRBJ2-1. The CDR3 covers 12 residues. In germline, CDR1 is KGHDR, CDR2 SFDVKD. CDR3: CATSDLVNEQFF. DNA for the CDR3: TGTGCCACCAGTGATTTGGTGAATGAGCAGTTCTTC.

The chain is built from TRBV7-2 and TRBJ2-7, with D tentatively TRBD2 (5 bases). Germline CDR1 SGHTA, CDR2 FQGNSA. CDR3 length: 15 amino acids. Trimming stripped 6 bases from V and 1 base from J, with 16 bases between. The CDR3 is CASRPNSGDSYEQYF. In DNA, the CDR3 is TGTGCCAGCAGACCCAATTCCGGGGATTCCTACGAGCAGTACTTC.

The J gene is TRBJ2-1, the V gene TRBV2; TRBD2 agrees at 7 bases. The germline CDR1 and CDR2 sequences are SNHLY and FYNNEI. Trimming took 6 bases from V and 2 from J; bases not matched to a gene: 7. The CDR3 is made up of 15 amino acids. CDR3 sequence: CASRTLSGAYNEQFF. The CDR3 DNA sequence: TGTGCCAGCAGGACCCTGAGCGGGGCCTACAATGAGCAGTTCTTC.

This clonotype turned up a few times. This sequence joins TRBV18 and TRBJ1-2, with D possibly TRBD1 on 6 matching bases. Deletions cut 5 bases from V and 4 bases from J, with 20 bases between. Germline V gives CDR1 KGHSH, CDR2 LQKENI. The CDR3 is 16 amino acids. The CDR3 DNA reads TGTGCCAGCTCAAGATATCCGGGACAAGAGATCTATGGCTACACCTTC. This gives the protein CASSRYPGQEIYGYTF.

This chain links TRBV4-2 with TRBJ1-2; D gene unclear. Trimming removed 0 bases from V and 8 bases from J, with 16 bases in between. CDR1 and CDR2 from the germline V gene are LGHNA and YNFKEQ. The CDR3 contains 15 residues. CDR3 DNA: TGTGCCAGCAGCCAAGAGAACGGCGTTGGCGGGGGCTACACCTTC. It is translated as CASSQENGVGGGYTF.

This clonotype was counted only a few times. This chain uses TRBV20-1 with TRBJ2-1, with 7 bases lining up with TRBD2. This CDR3 spans 15 amino acids. Germline CDR1 and CDR2: DFQATT and SNEGSKA (reference sequence). V lost 4 bases, J lost 2 bases, and 8 bases stayed unmatched. This chain's CDR3 is CSATRSGATYNEQFF. The CDR3 nucleotides are TGCAGTGCTACAAGAAGCGGGGCTACCTACAATGAGCAGTTCTTC.